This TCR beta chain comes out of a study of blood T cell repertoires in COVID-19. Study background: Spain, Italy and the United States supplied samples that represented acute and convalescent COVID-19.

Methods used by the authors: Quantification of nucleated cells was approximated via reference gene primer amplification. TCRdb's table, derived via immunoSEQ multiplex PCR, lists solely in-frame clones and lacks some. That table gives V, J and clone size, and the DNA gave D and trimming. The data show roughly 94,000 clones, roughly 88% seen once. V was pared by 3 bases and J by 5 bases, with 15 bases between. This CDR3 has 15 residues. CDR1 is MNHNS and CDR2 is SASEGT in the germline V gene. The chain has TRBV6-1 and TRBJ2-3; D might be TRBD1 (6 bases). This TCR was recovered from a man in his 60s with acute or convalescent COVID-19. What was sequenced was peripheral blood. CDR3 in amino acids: CASSDWGHAGDTQYF. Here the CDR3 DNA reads TGTGCCAGCAGTGATTGGGGACACGCCGGAGATACGCAGTATTTT.